This T cell receptor (beta chain) was retrieved from a study of T cell responses to AZD1222 COVID-19 vaccine. Study observations and caveats: Mostly white British, mostly female donors; authors suggested clonal diversity may be underestimated.

The assay was immunoSEQ multiplex PCR, and TCRdb's table has in-frame clones only and misses some. Of under 150,000 clones listed, roughly 92% are singletons. Germline V gene data show CDR1 as LNHNV and CDR2 as YYDKDF (reference sequence). This CDR3 has 17 amino acids. After removal of 5 bases from V and 5 bases from J, the junction contained 13 bases not matched to a gene. About this clone itself: Its antigen is still unknown.

This material consisted of peripheral blood, taken 28 days after the second AZD1222 dose. This receptor was obtained from an adult who received the AZD1222 COVID-19 vaccine. The chain couples TRBV15 to TRBJ2-3, with 10 positions matching TRBD2. The CDR3 DNA reads TGTGCCACCAGCCGTAGCGGGAGGCCTCTCGGGGGAGATACGCAGTATTTT. Its translation is CATSRSGRPLGGDTQYF.